This T cell receptor (beta chain) was found in a study of T cells in Graves' hyperthyroidism and ophthalmopathy. Study-level findings and limits: Blood also contained most expanded thyroid clonotypes above 0.001.

Across 18 months, stable Graves' hyperthyroidism was marked by no progression to ophthalmopathy. Each diagnosis drew on symptoms, thyroxine, TRAb, thyroid ultrasound and orbital computed tomography findings. Germline V gene sequence: CDR1 MNHNS, CDR2 SASEGT. This CDR3 has 14 residues. V gave up 10 bases and J gave up 4 bases; unmatched junction bases: 10. This clonotype was seen ten or more times. The antigen remains undetermined. RNA transcripts were the template for amplifying TCR beta CDR3 regions. First-round RT-PCR targeting the TCR CDR3 was performed with the HTBI primer set. TCRdb called the multiplex PCR reads again in MiXCR, with one record for every CDR3 protein. The sample lists roughly 630,000 distinct CDR3 sequences; 15% to 17% were seen once.

Specimen: blood. This sequence joins TRBV6-1 and TRBJ2-1, with 7 bases that match TRBD2. This clonotype originated in a woman in her 30s with Graves' hyperthyroidism. CDR3 protein: CATAGTTLYNEQFF. The DNA of the CDR3 is TGTGCCACCGCCGGGACTACTCTATACAATGAGCAGTTCTTC.